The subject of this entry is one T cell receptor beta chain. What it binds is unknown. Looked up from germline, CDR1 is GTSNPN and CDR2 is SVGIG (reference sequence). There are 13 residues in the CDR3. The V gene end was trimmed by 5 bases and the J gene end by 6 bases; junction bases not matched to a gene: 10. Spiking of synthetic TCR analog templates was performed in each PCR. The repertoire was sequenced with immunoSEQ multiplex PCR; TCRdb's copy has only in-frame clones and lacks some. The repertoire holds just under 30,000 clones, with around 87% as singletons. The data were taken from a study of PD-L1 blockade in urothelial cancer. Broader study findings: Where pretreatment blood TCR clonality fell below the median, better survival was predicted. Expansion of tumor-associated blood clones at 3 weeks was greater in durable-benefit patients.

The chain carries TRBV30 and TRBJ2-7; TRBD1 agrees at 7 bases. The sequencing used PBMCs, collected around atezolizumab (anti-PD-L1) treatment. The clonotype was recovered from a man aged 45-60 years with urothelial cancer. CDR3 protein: CAWDRAKGSEQYF. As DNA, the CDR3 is TGTGCCTGGGACAGGGCGAAGGGAAGCGAGCAGTACTTC.